The 5 T cell receptor beta chains in this list originate from one sample, sequenced in a study of blood T cell repertoires in COVID-19. The protocol was immunoSEQ multiplex PCR, while the TCRdb copy is restricted to in-frame clones and leaves out a portion. The table shows about 50,000 clones, with approximately 88% occurring only once. The specimen was peripheral blood. Receptors originate from a human donor with active COVID-19. The donor label of this sample is uncertain.

This clone was seen only a few times. CDR3 DNA sequence: TGTGCCAGCAATCAGGACAGGGGAAGTGAAGCTTTCTTT. It translates to CASNQDRGSEAFF. The chain recombines TRBV2 with TRBJ1-1, with 9 bases matching TRBD1. This CDR3 is built from 13 residues. The ends lost 7 bases at V and 7 bases at J; junction bases unmatched: 7. CDR1 SNHLY and CDR2 FYNNEI come from the germline V gene.

The chain carries TRBV4-3 and TRBJ2-6; 7 bases are a match to TRBD1. Germline lookup yields CDR1 LGHNA and CDR2 YSLEER. The CDR3 length is 16 residues. Germline trimming cut 2 bases from V and 2 bases from J; bases unmatched to any gene: 3. This CDR3 reads CASSQRDRAGANVLTF. The CDR3 DNA is TGCGCCAGCAGCCAACGCGACAGGGCTGGGGCCAACGTCCTGACTTTC.

This sequence joins TRBV7-9 and TRBJ2-3; 13 bases match TRBD2. Germline V CDR1 and CDR2: SEHNR, FQNEAQ (reference sequence). Trimming removed 5 bases from V and 0 bases from J; junction bases left unmatched: 8. CDR3 length equals 18 residues. DNA for the CDR3: TGTGCCAGCAGCCTCGGACTAGCGGGGGACCTTAGCACAGATACGCAGTATTTT. This encodes CASSLGLAGDLSTDTQYF.

The CDR3 bases are TGTGCCAGCAGCCCAGGCTCCGGGGGGCGAACAGATACGCAGTATTTT. It translates to CASSPGSGGRTDTQYF. V gene TRBV5-4 combines with J gene TRBJ2-3; tentative D call: TRBD2 (7 bases). The CDR3 spans 16 residues. The germline V gene has CDR1 SGHNT and CDR2 YYREEE (reference sequence). The V end lost 4 bases, the J end lost 3 bases, and 18 bases lay between the germline ends. Complete variable domain (other parts from reference TRBV5-4 and TRBJ2-3): ETGVTQSPTHLIKTRGQQVTLRCSSQSGHNTVSWYQQALGQGPQFIFQYYREEENGRGNFPPRFSGLQFPNYSSELNVNALELDDSALYLCASSPGSGGRTDTQYFGPGTRLTVL.

The chain joins TRBV28 to TRBJ2-7; D perhaps matches TRBD1 (6 bases). This CDR3 region has 12 residues. Germline V CDR1 and CDR2: MDHEN, SYDVKM. The CDR3 region is CATQGTRYEQYF. For the CDR3, the DNA is TGTGCAACCCAGGGGACCCGCTACGAGCAGTACTTC.